The sequence of this TCR beta chain was determined in a study of blood T cell repertoires in COVID-19. Whole-study context: The United States, Italy and Spain were the sources of the acute and convalescent COVID-19 samples.

As processed by the authors: Using reference gene primer amplification, nucleated cell counts were estimated. Clones were sequenced by immunoSEQ multiplex PCR, and TCRdb holds only the in-frame ones, with some missing. That table is the source of V, J and clone size, and D and trimming were worked out from the DNA. In the table there are about 80,000 clones, almost 85% of which are singletons. This clonotype was obtained from an older man with acute or convalescent COVID-19. The sequenced sample consisted of peripheral blood.

The chain's CDR3 is CSVRGEVNTIYF. CDR3 sequence (DNA): TGCAGCGTTCGAGGGGAGGTCAACACCATATATTTT. This chain uses TRBV29-1 with TRBJ1-3; the D gene is possibly TRBD1 (5 bases). Deletions cut 5 bases from V and 7 bases from J, with 12 bases between. Germline loops: CDR1 SQVTM, CDR2 ANQGSEA. This CDR3 region has 12 residues.